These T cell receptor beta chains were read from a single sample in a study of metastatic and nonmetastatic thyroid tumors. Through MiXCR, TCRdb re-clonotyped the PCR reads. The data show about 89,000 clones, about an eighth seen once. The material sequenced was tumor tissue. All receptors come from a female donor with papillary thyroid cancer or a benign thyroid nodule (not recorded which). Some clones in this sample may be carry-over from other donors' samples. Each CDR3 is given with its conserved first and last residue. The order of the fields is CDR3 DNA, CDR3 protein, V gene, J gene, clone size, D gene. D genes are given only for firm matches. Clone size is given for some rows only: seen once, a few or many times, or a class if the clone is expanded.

DNA: TGTGCCTGGAGTGTACATGGGGGGCCGAACTATGGCTACACCTTC
CDR3: CAWSVHGGPNYGYTF
V: TRBV30
J: TRBJ1-2
size: many
D: -

DNA: TGTGCCAGCAGTGAATGGGGACTAGGGGGGAACACCGGGGAGCTGTTTTTT
CDR3: CASSEWGLGGNTGELFF
V: TRBV2
J: TRBJ2-2
size: many
D: TRBD2

DNA: TGCAGTGCTATGACTGGAACAGATACGCAGTATTTT
CDR3: CSAMTGTDTQYF
V: TRBV20-1
J: TRBJ2-3
size: -
D: -

DNA: TGCAGTGCCCATGACAGGGGGCGTGAAAAACTGTTTTTT
CDR3: CSAHDRGREKLFF
V: TRBV20-1
J: TRBJ1-4
size: many
D: TRBD1

DNA: TGTGCCACCAGTGATCCCGCAGGGGGGGACACCGGGGAGCTGTTTTTT
CDR3: CATSDPAGGDTGELFF
V: TRBV24-1
J: TRBJ2-2
size: many
D: -

DNA: TGTGCCAGCTCACTAGCTGGAAGCTCCTATAATTCACCCCTCCACTTT
CDR3: CASSLAGSSYNSPLHF
V: TRBV18
J: TRBJ1-6
size: many
D: -

DNA: TGCAGTGCTGGTACCGGGACAGGGGATATTGATACGCAGTATTTT
CDR3: CSAGTGTGDIDTQYF
V: TRBV20-1
J: TRBJ2-3
size: many
D: TRBD1

DNA: TGTGCCTGGAGTGTAATCTGGGGGCAGGTGACTGGAAACACCATATATTTT
CDR3: CAWSVIWGQVTGNTIYF
V: TRBV30
J: TRBJ1-3
size: many
D: -

DNA: TGTGCCAGCAGAATGGGTATGGGGGAGCAGTACTTC
CDR3: CASRMGMGEQYF
V: TRBV28
J: TRBJ2-7
size: many
D: -

DNA: TGTGCCAGCAGCCAAGATAGGGGGGTTTGGGGCTACACCTTC
CDR3: CASSQDRGVWGYTF
V: TRBV14
J: TRBJ1-2
size: many
D: -

DNA: TGTGCCTGGAGTCGGAGCGGGACGACAGATACGCAGTATTTT
CDR3: CAWSRSGTTDTQYF
V: TRBV30
J: TRBJ2-3
size: many
D: TRBD2

DNA: TGTGCCAGCAGCGACCGACACAGTAATTCACCCCTCCACTTT
CDR3: CASSDRHSNSPLHF
V: TRBV12-3/TRBV12-4
J: TRBJ1-6
size: many
D: -

DNA: TGTGCCAGCAGCCAAGCCGACCTAGGGAATACGCAGTATTTT
CDR3: CASSQADLGNTQYF
V: TRBV4-2
J: TRBJ2-3
size: many
D: -

DNA: TGTGCCAGCAGTACTCCTAGCAAAGATACGCAGTATTTT
CDR3: CASSTPSKDTQYF
V: TRBV28
J: TRBJ2-3
size: many
D: -

DNA: TGTGCCAGCAGTTCAATCCTCGGGGCGCGGATCTCTGGAAACACCATATATTTT
CDR3: CASSSILGARISGNTIYF
V: TRBV28
J: TRBJ1-3
size: many
D: -

DNA: TGCAGTGCTATTCTAACAGGTTCTGCCGAGCAGTACTTC
CDR3: CSAILTGSAEQYF
V: TRBV20-1
J: TRBJ2-7
size: many
D: -

DNA: TGTGCCAGCAGCAAAGGGAGCTCCTACAATGAGCAGTTCTTC
CDR3: CASSKGSSYNEQFF
V: TRBV9
J: TRBJ2-1
size: many
D: -

DNA: TGCAGTGCCCACCTTCTTGGATTAGCGAGCGTGGCCTACGAGCAGTACTTC
CDR3: CSAHLLGLASVAYEQYF
V: TRBV20-1
J: TRBJ2-7
size: many
D: -

DNA: TGCAGTGCTAGACATCGTGGGGCGACTAGCGTTGGTTATTGGTCCTACAATGAGCAGTTCTTC
CDR3: CSARHRGATSVGYWSYNEQFF
V: TRBV20-1
J: TRBJ2-1
size: many
D: TRBD2

DNA: TGTGCCAGCAGCCTACGGGCGACGGACAGGGTATCACCTCTCCACTTT
CDR3: CASSLRATDRVSPLHF
V: TRBV11-2
J: TRBJ1-6
size: -
D: TRBD1

DNA: TGTGCCAGCAGCTCAATAACCTACGAGCAGTACTTC
CDR3: CASSSITYEQYF
V: TRBV6-2/TRBV6-3
J: TRBJ2-7
size: many
D: -

DNA: TGCGCCAGCAGCTTCCCCGGGACAGGGGCACGAAAACTGTTTTTT
CDR3: CASSFPGTGARKLFF
V: TRBV5-1
J: TRBJ1-4
size: many
D: TRBD1

DNA: TGTGCCAGCAGCCCCCGGACAGGGATAGATACGCAGTATTTT
CDR3: CASSPRTGIDTQYF
V: TRBV2
J: TRBJ2-3
size: many
D: TRBD1

DNA: TGTGCCAGCAGAAAGGGGCTCTATGGATACACCTTC
CDR3: CASRKGLYGYTF
V: TRBV6-1
J: TRBJ1-2
size: few
D: -

DNA: TGTGCCAGCAGCCCCCGACAGGGGGCAGGTGAGCAGTTCTTC
CDR3: CASSPRQGAGEQFF
V: TRBV3-1
J: TRBJ2-1
size: many
D: TRBD1

DNA: TGTGCCAGCACTTCACGCACTAAGGGGGCAGGTTCTAATTCACCCCTCCACTTT
CDR3: CASTSRTKGAGSNSPLHF
V: TRBV6-5
J: TRBJ1-6
size: few
D: TRBD1

DNA: TGTGCCAGCAGTTACTCAAACCAGGGACTCAACCGGTGGGAAAAACTGTTTTTT
CDR3: CASSYSNQGLNRWEKLFF
V: TRBV6-5
J: TRBJ1-4
size: many
D: -

DNA: TGCAGTGCTAGAGATCTGCGAAGGGTCGAGAAACTGTTTTTT
CDR3: CSARDLRRVEKLFF
V: TRBV20-1
J: TRBJ1-4
size: -
D: -

DNA: TGTTCCAGCAGTTTAGCGGCCATCTATGAGCAGTACTTC
CDR3: CSSSLAAIYEQYF
V: TRBV12-3/TRBV12-4
J: TRBJ2-7
size: few
D: -

DNA: TGTGCCTGGAGTGTGGGACACTCCAATCAGCCCCAGCATTTT
CDR3: CAWSVGHSNQPQHF
V: TRBV30
J: TRBJ1-5
size: many
D: -

DNA: TGTGCCAGCAGTTGGACAGGGGGGAGCGAGCAGTACTTC
CDR3: CASSWTGGSEQYF
V: TRBV7-2
J: TRBJ2-7
size: -
D: TRBD1

DNA: TGCGCCAGCAGTTGGTCCCCCACGGGGGAGCAGTACTTC
CDR3: CASSWSPTGEQYF
V: TRBV5-1
J: TRBJ2-7
size: medium-sized
D: -

DNA: TGTGCCAGCAGCTTACGGGACAGGTTTTACGAGCAGTACTTC
CDR3: CASSLRDRFYEQYF
V: TRBV11-2
J: TRBJ2-7
size: medium-sized
D: TRBD1

DNA: TGTGCCAGCAGTTCGGGCCGCTCCGTCAATGAGCAGTTCTTC
CDR3: CASSSGRSVNEQFF
V: TRBV6-1
J: TRBJ2-1
size: many
D: -

DNA: TGCGCCAGCAGCTTGGGGACTAGCAACGAGCAGTACTTC
CDR3: CASSLGTSNEQYF
V: TRBV5-1
J: TRBJ2-7
size: many
D: TRBD2

DNA: TGTGCCAGCACAACCCGAGGGGCAAACACCATATATTTT
CDR3: CASTTRGANTIYF
V: TRBV7-9
J: TRBJ1-3
size: -
D: -

DNA: TGTGCCAGCACCCGGACAGGGTATAATTCACCCCTCCACTTT
CDR3: CASTRTGYNSPLHF
V: TRBV12-3/TRBV12-4
J: TRBJ1-6
size: many
D: TRBD1

DNA: TGCAGTGCTCCACCCCCGACTAGCGGGGCGAGCTCCTACAATGAGCAGTTCTTC
CDR3: CSAPPPTSGASSYNEQFF
V: TRBV20-1
J: TRBJ2-1
size: many
D: TRBD2

DNA: TGTGCCAGCAGCTTAGATCTCGACGAGCAGTACTTC
CDR3: CASSLDLDEQYF
V: TRBV13
J: TRBJ2-7
size: -
D: -

DNA: TGCGGTGCTAAACGGGGGGCGGCAGATACGCAGTATTTT
CDR3: CGAKRGAADTQYF
V: TRBV20-1
J: TRBJ2-3
size: few
D: -

DNA: TGTGCCAGCAGCCCCGTCCAGCGGGGGGACTACGAGCAGTACTTC
CDR3: CASSPVQRGDYEQYF
V: TRBV7-9
J: TRBJ2-7
size: many
D: TRBD2

DNA: TGTGCCAGCAGCTTTGGCAGGGGGCGAACTGGGGCCAACGTCCTGACTTTC
CDR3: CASSFGRGRTGANVLTF
V: TRBV5-6
J: TRBJ2-6
size: few
D: TRBD1

DNA: TGTGCCAGCACAGGAAATGGCGAGCAGTACTTC
CDR3: CASTGNGEQYF
V: TRBV2
J: TRBJ2-7
size: many
D: -

DNA: TGTGCCAGCAGCTTCACGCCTAGCGGGGCTTACGAGCAGTACTTC
CDR3: CASSFTPSGAYEQYF
V: TRBV5-5
J: TRBJ2-7
size: many
D: TRBD2

DNA: TGTGCCATCAGTGGCTCTGTGACTGGGGCCAACGTCCTGACTTTC
CDR3: CAISGSVTGANVLTF
V: TRBV10-3
J: TRBJ2-6
size: -
D: -

DNA: TGCGCCAGCAGCAAGGGACTAGCGGGGGTAAACACCGGGGAGCTGTTTTTT
CDR3: CASSKGLAGVNTGELFF
V: TRBV5-1
J: TRBJ2-2
size: -
D: TRBD2

DNA: TGTGCCAGCATTGAACAGGGCCGTCAGCCCCAGCATTTT
CDR3: CASIEQGRQPQHF
V: TRBV2
J: TRBJ1-5
size: few
D: -

DNA: TGTGCCATTAGTTTCCCCGGAGATAACACTGAAGCTTTCTTT
CDR3: CAISFPGDNTEAFF
V: TRBV6-8
J: TRBJ1-1
size: few
D: -

DNA: TGTGCCAGCAGCCCCCACGCGGGAGGGGCAGATACGCAGTATTTT
CDR3: CASSPHAGGADTQYF
V: TRBV9
J: TRBJ2-3
size: many
D: TRBD2

DNA: TGCGCCAGCAGCTTGGGTTTCGGGGACAGGGGAACCGAGCAGTACTTC
CDR3: CASSLGFGDRGTEQYF
V: TRBV5-1
J: TRBJ2-7
size: -
D: TRBD1

DNA: TGTGCCAGCAGTGAGCAAGGTAATCTTGGCCACACCTTC
CDR3: CASSEQGNLGHTF
V: TRBV6-1
J: TRBJ1-2
size: few
D: -